The T cell receptor beta chain described here comes from a study of cytomegalovirus exposure and HLA in healthy donors. Each of the donors was a healthy bone marrow donor. A word on this clone: Its antigen is still unknown.

The study, taken as a whole, reports: Other equally common chains were less clonally expanded than HLA-associated TCR beta chains, a later analysis showed. Across donors, presence/absence analyses took sequencing depth to be roughly uniform. An analysis that came later showed most CMV-associated TCR beta chains appearing HLA-restricted.

CDR1 MGHDK and CDR2 SYGVNS come from the germline V gene. V lost 3 bases, J lost 3 bases, and 11 bases stayed unmatched. The CDR3 sequence is 17 residues long. Primers for the PCR totalled 60 Vbeta and 13 Jbeta. The method was immunoSEQ multiplex PCR; TCRdb's version includes in-frame clones alone and lacks a portion of them. The table shows about 90,000 clones, with 70% to 90% occurring only once. Sequencing was performed on PBMCs. The rearrangement joins TRBV25-1 to TRBJ1-2; 9 nucleotides agree with TRBD1. The clonotype originates from a young man in good health and CMV-seronegative. CDR3 in amino acids: CASSDSRTGANYYGYTF. CDR3 sequence (DNA): TGTGCCAGCAGTGACTCCCGGACAGGGGCTAATTACTATGGCTACACCTTC.